The next 27 T cell receptor beta chains were all read from a single sample in a study of T cell responses to AZD1222 COVID-19 vaccine. Sequenced by immunoSEQ multiplex PCR; TCRdb stores in-frame clones only, minus some. This table has roughly 71,000 clones, 85% appearing once. The input for sequencing was peripheral blood, taken on day 0 of AZD1222 vaccination. The receptors come from an adult in good health.

The rearrangement links TRBV6-5 to TRBJ2-7; D may match TRBD1 or TRBD2 (6 bases each). Germline CDR1 and CDR2: MNHEY and SVGAGI. CDR3 length: 13 amino acids. Trimming stripped 6 bases from V and 3 bases from J, with 12 bases between. The CDR3 is CASRAGQNYEQYF. The DNA of the CDR3 is TGTGCCAGCAGGGCGGGACAAAACTACGAGCAGTACTTC.

V is TRBV12-3 or TRBV12-4 and J is TRBJ2-1; maybe TRBD2 (6 bases). The CDR3 length is 13 residues. The germline V and J ends were trimmed by 1 base and 12 bases, with 13 bases remaining between them. The CDR3: CASSLVLAFGQFF. The CDR3 DNA reads TGTGCCAGCAGTTTAGTACTAGCTTTCGGGCAGTTCTTC.

V gene TRBV18 combines with J gene TRBJ2-7; 7 bases map to TRBD2. The CDR3 spans 14 residues. Germline trimming cut 3 bases from V and 7 bases from J; bases unmatched to any gene: 9. Germline CDR1 and CDR2: KGHSH and LQKENI. The CDR3 DNA reads as TGTGCCAGCTCACCGCCAACGGGAGGCGGGGAGCAGTACTTC. Residues: CASSPPTGGGEQYF.

V and J are TRBV6-5 and TRBJ1-1; TRBD1 is a possible D gene (6 bases). V was trimmed by 5 bases and J by 6 bases, leaving 13 bases between them. Germline CDR1 reads MNHEY; CDR2 reads SVGAGI. The CDR3 extends over 13 amino acids. CDR3 in DNA: TGTGCCAGCAGTCTCACAGGGCGCCCTGAAGCTTTCTTT. Translating it yields CASSLTGRPEAFF.

This sequence joins TRBV6-6 and TRBJ2-1; D unresolved. Germline V gives CDR1 MNHNY, CDR2 SVGAGI (reference sequence). The CDR3 is 12 residues long. Trimming cost V 6 bases and J 10 bases, with 13 bases left between them. CDR3 loop: CASRDLLWEQFF. The CDR3 bases are TGTGCCAGCAGGGACCTTCTTTGGGAGCAGTTCTTC.

The V and J genes are TRBV2 and TRBJ1-2, with TRBD1 matching over 7 bases. With V trimmed by 5 bases and J by 4 bases, 19 bases remained unmatched. The germline V gene encodes CDR1 SNHLY and CDR2 FYNNEI. The CDR3 has 18 amino acids. The CDR3 region has the DNA TGTGCCAGCAGTCTTAAAACCGGCGGACAGGCGAGGGGCTATGGCTACACCTTC. Protein: CASSLKTGGQARGYGYTF.

The gene calls are TRBV4-1 and TRBJ2-7; 7 positions agree with TRBD2. The CDR3 is 16 amino acids. Germline lookup yields CDR1 MGHRA and CDR2 YSYEKL. V gave up 1 base and J gave up 2 bases; unmatched junction bases: 8. This CDR3 reads CASSQGGGAATYEQYF. Here the CDR3 DNA reads TGCGCCAGCAGCCAAGGGGGAGGGGCCGCGACCTACGAGCAGTACTTC.

This rearrangement joins TRBV28 to TRBJ2-2; 12 nucleotides line up with TRBD2. Trimming at V came to 5 bases and at J to 0 bases, leaving 4 bases not matched to a gene. The germline V gene encodes CDR1 MDHEN and CDR2 SYDVKM. This CDR3 is 17 amino acids long. DNA for the CDR3: TGTGCCAGCAGTACTAGCGGGAGGCCTGCGAACACCGGGGAGCTGTTTTTT. Protein: CASSTSGRPANTGELFF.

The V and J genes are TRBV6-4 and TRBJ1-1, with a tentative D call TRBD1 (6 bases). V was trimmed by 0 bases and J by 4 bases, leaving 6 bases between them. The germline gives CDR1 MRHNA, CDR2 SNTAGT. The CDR3 spans 13 residues. The CDR3 loop is CASSDSDSTEAFF. The CDR3 coding sequence is TGTGCCAGCAGTGACTCGGACAGCACTGAAGCTTTCTTT.

The CDR3 loop is CASSRGLAELAKNIQYF. In DNA form, the CDR3 reads TGCGCCAGCAGCCGGGGACTAGCGGAACTAGCCAAAAACATTCAGTACTTC. The chain combines TRBV4-1 with TRBJ2-4, with 11 bases identical to TRBD2. The CDR3 contains 17 residues. V gave up 4 bases and J gave up 0 bases; unmatched junction bases: 5. Looked up from germline, CDR1 is MGHRA and CDR2 is YSYEKL.

V is TRBV5-8 and J is TRBJ1-4; weak D call: TRBD1 (6 bases). Germline V gene lookup returns CDR1 SGHTS and CDR2 YDEGEE. The germline V and J ends were trimmed by 4 bases and 2 bases, with 9 bases remaining between them. This CDR3 has 14 amino acids. CDR3 region: CASSAGGTNEKLFF. Written as DNA, the CDR3 is TGTGCCAGCAGCGCCGGGGGCACTAATGAAAAACTGTTTTTT.

On this clone: Germline and junction disagree at one end, which may indicate a read error. This chain links TRBV2 with TRBJ1-4; D remains ambiguous. Germline V gives CDR1 SNHLY, CDR2 FYNNEI. CDR3 length: 11 residues. The CDR3 loop is CASIGTTYTSF. As DNA, the CDR3 is TGTGCCAGCATCGGAACTACATACACCTCATTT.

The V and J genes are TRBV7-9 and TRBJ2-7; D is undetermined. The CDR3 has 13 residues. Trimming removed 5 bases at V and 5 bases at J, with 13 bases between. Germline CDR1 reads SEHNR; CDR2 reads FQNEAQ (reference sequence). The DNA of the CDR3 is TGTGCCAGCAGCCCCCCATCTCGGAACGAGCAGTACTTC. Protein product: CASSPPSRNEQYF.

The chain is built from TRBV2 and TRBJ1-1; the match to TRBD1 covers 7 bases. Unmatched junction bases numbered 7, after V lost 5 bases and J lost 7 bases. Germline V gives CDR1 SNHLY, CDR2 FYNNEI. The CDR3 has 13 residues. DNA of the CDR3: TGTGCCAGCAGTTCCTGGCGACAGGGTGAAGCTTTCTTT. It is translated as CASSSWRQGEAFF.

The CDR3 nucleotides are TGTGCCAGTAGTATCCCTACCCCCGGTTATCAGCCCCAGCATTTT. The encoded protein is CASSIPTPGYQPQHF. The V call is TRBV19, the J call TRBJ1-5; the D is unclear. The V end was cut by 3 bases, the J end by 5 bases, with 14 bases between. The CDR3 is 15 amino acids. Germline V gene data show CDR1 as LNHDA and CDR2 as SQIVND (reference sequence).

The V call is TRBV29-1, the J call TRBJ1-1; no clear D. The CDR3 covers 12 residues. V was cut by 0 bases and J by 5 bases, with 7 bases left in between. Germline V CDR1 and CDR2: SQVTM, ANQGSEA. The CDR3 is CSVEDLATEAFF. CDR3 DNA sequence: TGCAGCGTTGAAGATCTGGCGACTGAAGCTTTCTTT.

This clone was seen just once. This chain links TRBV18 with TRBJ2-3; 9 bases line up with TRBD2. In germline, CDR1 is KGHSH, CDR2 LQKENI. This CDR3 is built from 18 residues. The V gene end was trimmed by 1 base and the J gene end by 0 bases; junction bases not matched to a gene: 8. The chain's CDR3 is CASSPRFVLAGSTDTQYF. The CDR3 coding sequence is TGTGCCAGCTCACCACGGTTTGTCCTAGCGGGAAGCACAGATACGCAGTATTTT.

This clone appeared once. The V gene is TRBV7-2, the J gene TRBJ2-4; D not certain. The V end lost 2 bases, the J end lost 0 bases, and 8 bases lay between the germline ends. The CDR3 totals 15 residues. Germline loops: CDR1 SGHTA, CDR2 FQGNSA. CDR3 in DNA: TGTGCCAGCAGCTTACCAGTGGTAGCCAAAAACATTCAGTACTTC. Protein product: CASSLPVVAKNIQYF.

V usage is TRBV5-4 and J usage is TRBJ1-6; D possibly corresponds to TRBD1 (6 bases). The V and J ends lost 4 bases and 14 bases respectively, with 16 bases between them. CDR1 is SGHNT and CDR2 is YYREEE in the germline V gene (reference sequence). The CDR3 is 13 amino acids. Here the CDR3 reads CASSPNRDGTLHF. The CDR3 bases are TGTGCCAGCAGCCCAAACAGGGACGGAACCCTCCACTTT.

The chain is built from TRBV5-8 and TRBJ1-6; 8 positions agree with TRBD1. Germline V gives CDR1 SGHTS, CDR2 YDEGEE. With 4 bases clipped from V and 7 bases from J, the junction kept 10 bases outside the gene matches. The CDR3 spans 16 residues. This CDR3 reads CASSVDRGLGNSPLHF. CDR3 nucleotides: TGTGCCAGCAGCGTTGACAGGGGTCTCGGGAATTCACCCCTCCACTTT.

The chain employs TRBV30 and TRBJ2-7; D is unresolved. Germline V gives CDR1 GTSNPN, CDR2 SVGIG (reference sequence). The CDR3 loop spans 14 amino acids. Trimming pared 2 bases from V and 0 bases from J, leaving 11 bases between. The CDR3: CAWSLQYNSYEQYF. The CDR3 DNA reads as TGTGCCTGGAGTTTACAGTACAACTCCTACGAGCAGTACTTC.

The V call is TRBV6-2 or TRBV6-3, the J call TRBJ1-1; D is uncertain. V lost 4 bases to trimming and J lost 11 bases, with 11 bases between them. CDR3 length: 11 residues. Germline-derived CDR1 and CDR2 are MNHEY and SVGEGT. CDR3 sequence: CASSSRVRAFF. In DNA, the CDR3 is TGTGCCAGCAGTTCCCGGGTTAGGGCTTTCTTT.

This rearrangement joins TRBV6-5 to TRBJ1-6; D not certain. The CDR3 is made up of 15 amino acids. With 5 bases removed from V and 6 bases from J, the gap between germline ends came to 14 bases. CDR1 MNHEY and CDR2 SVGAGI come from the germline V gene. The DNA for the CDR3 is TGTGCCAGCAGTACCCTCTCCTTGGGTAATTCACCCCTCCACTTT. Its protein product is CASSTLSLGNSPLHF.

The chain has TRBV19 and TRBJ1-2; D ambiguous. CDR3 length equals 17 residues. Germline assignment: CDR1 LNHDA and CDR2 SQIVND (reference sequence). Trimming took off 0 bases at V and 3 bases at J, with 17 bases between the two ends. CDR3 sequence: CASSIEGASLKYYGYTF. The CDR3 coding sequence is TGTGCCAGTAGTATAGAAGGAGCCAGCCTAAAATACTATGGCTACACCTTC. Full variable domain (rest looked up from reference TRBV19 and TRBJ1-2): DGGITQSPKYLFRKEGQNVTLSCEQNLNHDAMYWYRQDPGQGLRLIYYSQIVNDFQKGDIAEGYSVSREKKESFPLTVTSAQKNPTAFYLCASSIEGASLKYYGYTFGSGTRLTVV.

The V and J genes are TRBV19 and TRBJ2-3; TRBD2 matches 10 bases. J gave up 4 bases and V 5 bases, and 12 bases lay outside the gene matches. The CDR3 is 17 amino acids. CDR1 and CDR2 from the germline V gene are LNHDA and SQIVND (reference sequence). Here the CDR3 DNA reads TGTGCCAGTAGTTCAGACCTAGCGGGAGTACTGGCAGATACGCAGTATTTT. Its protein product is CASSSDLAGVLADTQYF.

V gene TRBV12-5 combines with J gene TRBJ2-1, with 12 bases aligning to TRBD2. The CDR3 runs to 17 residues. V shed 0 bases, J shed 2 bases, and the junction held 2 bases outside the gene matches. The germline V gene has CDR1 LGHNT and CDR2 FRNRAP. The CDR3 region has the DNA TGTGCTAGTGGTTTGGTCCCTAGCGGGGGGGCCTACAATGAGCAGTTCTTC. The encoded protein is CASGLVPSGGAYNEQFF.

The chain employs TRBV19 and TRBJ1-2, with 8 positions matching TRBD1. This CDR3 has 15 amino acids. The germline V gene has CDR1 LNHDA and CDR2 SQIVND (reference sequence). J gave up 2 bases and V 2 bases, and 4 bases lay outside the gene matches. The DNA for the CDR3 is TGTGCCAGTAGTATACACCGGACAGGGAACTATGGCTACACCTTC. Amino acid sequence: CASSIHRTGNYGYTF.